Listed below are T cell receptor beta chains from one sample, sequenced in a study of shared clonotypes between healthy human individuals. TCRdb's copy holds only in-frame clones and misses some; the assay was immunoSEQ multiplex PCR. The repertoire has roughly 1 million clones, 75% to 80% of them found once; the top ten carry 0.5% to 0.6%. The material sequenced was memory CD4+ T cells from PBMCs. The receptors stem from a man aged 18 to 35 in good health. Some clones in this sample may be carry-over from other donors' samples. CDR3s include the opening cysteine and the closing phenylalanine or tryptophan. Each record gives: J gene, clone size, D gene, V gene, CDR3 DNA, CDR3 protein. A D gene is named only where the DNA matches it firmly. Clone sizes are given selectively: once, few, many, or a class where the clone is expanded.

j_gene: TRBJ2-5
abundance: NA
d_gene: TRBD1
v_gene: TRBV5-4
CDR3nt: TGTGCCAGCAGCCTTACCAGGACAGGGAGGGAGACCCAGTACTTC
CDR3aa: CASSLTRTGRETQYF

j_gene: TRBJ2-2
abundance: NA
d_gene: NA
v_gene: TRBV7-2
CDR3nt: TGTGCCAGCAGCGGTTCCGGGACTAACACCGGGGAGCTGTTTTTT
CDR3aa: CASSGSGTNTGELFF

j_gene: TRBJ2-5
abundance: once
d_gene: TRBD2
v_gene: TRBV7-6
CDR3nt: TGTGCCAGCGCCATGACGGGGGGAGAGACCCAGTACTTC
CDR3aa: CASAMTGGETQYF

j_gene: TRBJ1-1
abundance: NA
d_gene: TRBD1
v_gene: TRBV7-3
CDR3nt: TGTGCCAGCAGCCCCCCCCCGGGGACAGCTATTGAAGCTTTCTTT
CDR3aa: CASSPPPGTAIEAFF

j_gene: TRBJ1-5
abundance: NA
d_gene: TRBD1
v_gene: TRBV5-4
CDR3nt: TGTGCCAGCAGTCCCGGGACAGGGGTAGGACAGCCCCAGCATTTT
CDR3aa: CASSPGTGVGQPQHF

j_gene: TRBJ2-2
abundance: NA
d_gene: NA
v_gene: TRBV9
CDR3nt: TGTGCCAGCAGCGTAGTAGAGGGACCCGGGGAGCTGTTTTTT
CDR3aa: CASSVVEGPGELFF

j_gene: TRBJ1-6
abundance: NA
d_gene: NA
v_gene: TRBV30
CDR3nt: TGTGCCTGGAGAGTGGGGGGCAATTCACCCCTCCACTTT
CDR3aa: CAWRVGGNSPLHF

j_gene: TRBJ1-4
abundance: few
d_gene: NA
v_gene: TRBV7-9
CDR3nt: TGTGCCAGCAGCTTCAGCAGGGCAACTAATGAAAAACTGTTTTTT
CDR3aa: CASSFSRATNEKLFF

j_gene: TRBJ2-7
abundance: NA
d_gene: NA
v_gene: TRBV2
CDR3nt: TGTGCCAGCACCACGGTCGGATTGGGCGAGCAGTACTTC
CDR3aa: CASTTVGLGEQYF

j_gene: TRBJ1-2
abundance: NA
d_gene: NA
v_gene: TRBV5-1
CDR3nt: TGCGCCAGCAGCTTCCAACAGGGATTTTCCTATGGCTACACCTTC
CDR3aa: CASSFQQGFSYGYTF

j_gene: TRBJ1-4
abundance: NA
d_gene: NA
v_gene: TRBV29-1
CDR3nt: TGCAGCCTCCGGGTAGGCGAAAAACTGTTTTTT
CDR3aa: CSLRVGEKLFF

j_gene: TRBJ2-7
abundance: NA
d_gene: TRBD2
v_gene: TRBV5-1
CDR3nt: TGCGCCAGCAGCTTGGTGAGCGGGAGTTTTTTCCACGAGCAGTACTTC
CDR3aa: CASSLVSGSFFHEQYF

j_gene: TRBJ2-7
abundance: NA
d_gene: TRBD1
v_gene: TRBV6-5
CDR3nt: TGTGCCAGCACCTCCGGGACAGGGGCCTACGAGCAGTACTTC
CDR3aa: CASTSGTGAYEQYF

j_gene: TRBJ1-1
abundance: NA
d_gene: NA
v_gene: TRBV9
CDR3nt: TGTGCCAGCAGCTTCGGACAGAAAAACACTGAAGCTTTCTTT
CDR3aa: CASSFGQKNTEAFF

j_gene: TRBJ2-5
abundance: NA
d_gene: NA
v_gene: TRBV5-1
CDR3nt: TGCGCCAGCAGCCCCCAGTTTTGGGGGGTCGGGGAAGAGACCCAGTACTTC
CDR3aa: CASSPQFWGVGEETQYF

j_gene: TRBJ2-3
abundance: NA
d_gene: NA
v_gene: TRBV19
CDR3nt: TGTGCCAGTAGTATTGAGCTGGACACAGATACGCAGTATTTT
CDR3aa: CASSIELDTDTQYF

j_gene: TRBJ2-7
abundance: NA
d_gene: TRBD1
v_gene: TRBV4-1
CDR3nt: TGCGCCAGCAGCGGTACCGGGACAGGCGTCTACGAGCAGTACTTC
CDR3aa: CASSGTGTGVYEQYF

j_gene: TRBJ1-2
abundance: many
d_gene: NA
v_gene: TRBV28
CDR3nt: TGTGCCAGCAGCTCAGGGGAGATGAACTATGGCTACACCTTC
CDR3aa: CASSSGEMNYGYTF

j_gene: TRBJ2-5
abundance: NA
d_gene: TRBD2
v_gene: TRBV9
CDR3nt: TGTGCCAGCAGCGGAACGGGACTAGCGGGAGAGACCCAGTACTTC
CDR3aa: CASSGTGLAGETQYF

j_gene: TRBJ1-4
abundance: NA
d_gene: NA
v_gene: TRBV5-4
CDR3nt: TGTGCCAGCAGCTTAGGGTCTGAGGAAAAACTGTTTTTT
CDR3aa: CASSLGSEEKLFF

j_gene: TRBJ2-5
abundance: NA
d_gene: TRBD1
v_gene: TRBV10-2
CDR3nt: TGCGCCAGCAGTGAGTTTGACAGGGGGACGGAGACCCAGTACTTC
CDR3aa: CASSEFDRGTETQYF

j_gene: TRBJ1-2
abundance: NA
d_gene: NA
v_gene: TRBV10-3
CDR3nt: TGTGCCATCAGTGATATCCGGGGAGCTAACTATGGCTACACCTTC
CDR3aa: CAISDIRGANYGYTF

j_gene: TRBJ2-1
abundance: NA
d_gene: NA
v_gene: TRBV5-4
CDR3nt: TGTGCCAGCAGCTTTCAGGATAGCTCCTACAATGAGCAGTTCTTC
CDR3aa: CASSFQDSSYNEQFF

j_gene: TRBJ1-3
abundance: NA
d_gene: NA
v_gene: TRBV29-1
CDR3nt: TGCAGCATACAGGGTAACCTGGGAAACACCATATATTTT
CDR3aa: CSIQGNLGNTIYF

j_gene: TRBJ1-1
abundance: NA
d_gene: NA
v_gene: TRBV9
CDR3nt: TGTGCCAGCAGCGTAACAGCCCGGAACACTGAAGCTTTCTTT
CDR3aa: CASSVTARNTEAFF

j_gene: TRBJ2-7
abundance: NA
d_gene: TRBD2
v_gene: TRBV5-6
CDR3nt: TGTGCCAGCAGCCTAGGGACTACCCACGAGCAGTACTTC
CDR3aa: CASSLGTTHEQYF

j_gene: TRBJ2-7
abundance: once
d_gene: NA
v_gene: TRBV5-1
CDR3nt: TGCGCCAGCAGCTTGGTGGCCAGGGGGGACTACGAGCAGTACTTC
CDR3aa: CASSLVARGDYEQYF

j_gene: TRBJ1-5
abundance: few
d_gene: NA
v_gene: TRBV7-2
CDR3nt: TGTGCCAGCAGCTTAGAGGTAGCGCAGCCCCAGCATTTT
CDR3aa: CASSLEVAQPQHF

j_gene: TRBJ1-4
abundance: NA
d_gene: NA
v_gene: TRBV5-1
CDR3nt: TGCGCCAGCAGCTCGGATCCAAATGAAAAACTGTTTTTT
CDR3aa: CASSSDPNEKLFF

j_gene: TRBJ1-5
abundance: NA
d_gene: TRBD1
v_gene: TRBV11-2
CDR3nt: TGTGCCAGCAGCTCCCGGGACAGTAATCAGCCCCAGCATTTT
CDR3aa: CASSSRDSNQPQHF

j_gene: TRBJ2-5
abundance: NA
d_gene: NA
v_gene: TRBV11-2
CDR3nt: TGTGCCAGCAGCGCCCTTACAGGGAGGGAGACCCAGTACTTC
CDR3aa: CASSALTGRETQYF

j_gene: TRBJ2-5
abundance: NA
d_gene: NA
v_gene: TRBV7-6
CDR3nt: TGTGCCAGCAGCTTCAAAGAGACCCAGTACTTC
CDR3aa: CASSFKETQYF

j_gene: TRBJ2-1
abundance: NA
d_gene: NA
v_gene: TRBV20-1
CDR3nt: TGCAGTGCTAGAGATGGGACCCGCCCGTTCTTC
CDR3aa: CSARDGTRPFF

j_gene: TRBJ1-2
abundance: NA
d_gene: NA
v_gene: TRBV2
CDR3nt: TGTGCCAGCAGTGGGTCAGGGGCGGGCTATGGCTACACCTTC
CDR3aa: CASSGSGAGYGYTF

j_gene: TRBJ2-5
abundance: NA
d_gene: TRBD1
v_gene: TRBV9
CDR3nt: TGTGCCAGCAGCGCGACAGGGCCCGCAGAGACCCAGTACTTC
CDR3aa: CASSATGPAETQYF

j_gene: TRBJ2-7
abundance: NA
d_gene: TRBD2
v_gene: TRBV2
CDR3nt: TGTGCCAGCAGCAGCGGGAATTTATACGAGCAGTACTTC
CDR3aa: CASSSGNLYEQYF

j_gene: TRBJ2-3
abundance: NA
d_gene: TRBD1
v_gene: TRBV10-3
CDR3nt: TGTGCCATCAGCCCCGGGACAGGGGAATGGGATACGCAGTATTTT
CDR3aa: CAISPGTGEWDTQYF

j_gene: TRBJ1-4
abundance: few
d_gene: NA
v_gene: TRBV4-3
CDR3nt: TGCGCCAGCACCCCCGCGGGGGGAACTAATGAAAAACTGTTTTTT
CDR3aa: CASTPAGGTNEKLFF

j_gene: TRBJ1-2
abundance: NA
d_gene: TRBD1
v_gene: TRBV6-5
CDR3nt: TGTGCCAGCAGCCCACAGGGGGTTAACAACTATGGCTACACCTTC
CDR3aa: CASSPQGVNNYGYTF

j_gene: TRBJ1-3
abundance: NA
d_gene: NA
v_gene: TRBV19
CDR3nt: TGTGCCAGCCAACCGCCAGAGCTCACCATATATTTT
CDR3aa: CASQPPELTIYF